This T cell receptor beta chain stems from a study of siplizumab effects on memory and regulatory T cells. The table came from immunoSEQ multiplex PCR; TCRdb's copy has only in-frame clones and leaves some out. The sample has about 120,000 clones, about 94% seen once. From germline, CDR1 is SGHKS and CDR2 YYEKEE (reference sequence). This CDR3 has 13 residues. Trimming removed 0 bases from V and 4 bases from J, with 7 bases in between. The chain joins TRBV5-5 to TRBJ2-5, with unresolved D. Sequencing was performed on non-Treg CD4+ T cells sorted from blood. The receptor was isolated from a human donor in good health. The CDR3 nucleotides read TGTGCCAGCAGCTTGGTTCCGATAGAGACCCAGTACTTC. Protein sequence: CASSLVPIETQYF.